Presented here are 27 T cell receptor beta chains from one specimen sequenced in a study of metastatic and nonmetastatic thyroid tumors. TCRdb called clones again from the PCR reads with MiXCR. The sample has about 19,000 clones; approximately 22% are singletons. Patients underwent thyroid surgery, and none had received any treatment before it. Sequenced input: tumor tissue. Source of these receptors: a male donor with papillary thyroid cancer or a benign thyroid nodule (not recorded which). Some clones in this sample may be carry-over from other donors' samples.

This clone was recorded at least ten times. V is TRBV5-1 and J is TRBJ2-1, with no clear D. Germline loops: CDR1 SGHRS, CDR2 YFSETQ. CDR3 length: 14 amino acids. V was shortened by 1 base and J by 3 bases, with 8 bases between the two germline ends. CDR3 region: CASSLLSYYNEQFF. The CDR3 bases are TGCGCCAGCAGCTTGTTGTCCTACTACAATGAGCAGTTCTTC. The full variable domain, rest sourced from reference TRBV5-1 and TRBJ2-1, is KAGVTQTPRYLIKTRGQQVTLSCSPISGHRSVSWYQQTPGQGLQFLFEYFSETQRNKGNFPGRFSGRQFSNSRSEMNVSTLELGDSALYLCASSLLSYYNEQFFGPGTRLTVL.

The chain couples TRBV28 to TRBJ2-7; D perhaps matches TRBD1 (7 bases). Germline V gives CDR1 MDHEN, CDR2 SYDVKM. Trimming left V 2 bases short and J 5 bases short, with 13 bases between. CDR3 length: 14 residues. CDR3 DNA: TGTGCCAGCAGTTTAAGCGCAGGGGGGCACGAGCAGTACTTC. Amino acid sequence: CASSLSAGGHEQYF.

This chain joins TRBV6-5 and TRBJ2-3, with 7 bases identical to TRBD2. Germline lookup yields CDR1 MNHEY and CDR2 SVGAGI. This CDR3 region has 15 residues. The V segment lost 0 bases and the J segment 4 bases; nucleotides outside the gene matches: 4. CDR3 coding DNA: TGTGCCAGCAGTTACTCGGGCGGGAGACCAGATACGCAGTATTTT. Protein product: CASSYSGGRPDTQYF.

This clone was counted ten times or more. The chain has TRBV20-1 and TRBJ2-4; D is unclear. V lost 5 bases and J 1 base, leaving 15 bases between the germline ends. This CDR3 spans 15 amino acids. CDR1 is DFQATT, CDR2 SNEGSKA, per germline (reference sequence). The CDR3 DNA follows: TGCAGTGCTGCCAGGAACACTGGGGCCAAAAACATTCAGTACTTC. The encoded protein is CSAARNTGAKNIQYF.

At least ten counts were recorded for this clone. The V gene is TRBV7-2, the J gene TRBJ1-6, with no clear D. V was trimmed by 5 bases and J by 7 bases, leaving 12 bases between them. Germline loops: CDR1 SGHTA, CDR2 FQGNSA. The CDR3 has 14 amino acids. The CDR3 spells CASSLRTGNSPLHF. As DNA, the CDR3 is TGTGCCAGCAGCCTTCGGACGGGGAATTCACCCCTCCACTTT. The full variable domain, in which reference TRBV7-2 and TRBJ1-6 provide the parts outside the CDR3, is GAGVSQSPSNKVTEKGKDVELRCDPISGHTALYWYRQSLGQGLEFLIYFQGNSAPDKSGLPSDRFSAERTGGSVSTLTIQRTQQEDSAVYLCASSLRTGNSPLHFGNGTRLTVT.

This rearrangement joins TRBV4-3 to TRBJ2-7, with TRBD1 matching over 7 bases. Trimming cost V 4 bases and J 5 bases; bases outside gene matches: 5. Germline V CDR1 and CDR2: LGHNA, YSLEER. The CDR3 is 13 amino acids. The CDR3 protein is CASSPEGADEQYF. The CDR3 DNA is TGCGCCAGCAGCCCTGAGGGGGCGGACGAGCAGTACTTC.

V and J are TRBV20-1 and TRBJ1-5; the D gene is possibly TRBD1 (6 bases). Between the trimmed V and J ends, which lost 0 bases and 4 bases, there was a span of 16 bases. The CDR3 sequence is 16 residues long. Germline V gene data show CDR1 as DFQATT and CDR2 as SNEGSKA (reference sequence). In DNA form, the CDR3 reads TGCAGTGCTAGAGATAGGGTTGGGGGGCAGAATCAGCCCCAGCATTTT. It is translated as CSARDRVGGQNQPQHF.

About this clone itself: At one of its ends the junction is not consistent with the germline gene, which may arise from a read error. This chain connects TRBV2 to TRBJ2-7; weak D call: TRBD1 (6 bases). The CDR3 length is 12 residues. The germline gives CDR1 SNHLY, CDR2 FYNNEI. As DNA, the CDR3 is TGTGCCAGCAAGGGGGACCAAGGGGCTTTGGACTTC. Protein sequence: CASKGDQGALDF.

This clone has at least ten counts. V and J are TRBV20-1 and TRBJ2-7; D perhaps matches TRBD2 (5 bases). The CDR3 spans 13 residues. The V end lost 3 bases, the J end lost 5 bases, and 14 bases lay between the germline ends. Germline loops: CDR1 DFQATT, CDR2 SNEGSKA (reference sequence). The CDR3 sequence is CSARTWELDEQYF. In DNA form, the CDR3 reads TGCAGTGCTAGGACCTGGGAGTTGGACGAGCAGTACTTC.

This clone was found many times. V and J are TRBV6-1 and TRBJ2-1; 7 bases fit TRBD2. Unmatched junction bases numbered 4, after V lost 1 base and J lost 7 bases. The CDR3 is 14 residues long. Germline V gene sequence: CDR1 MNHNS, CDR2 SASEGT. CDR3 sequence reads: CASSEGDGRNEQFF. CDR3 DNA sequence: TGTGCCAGCAGTGAAGGGGACGGGAGGAATGAGCAGTTCTTC.

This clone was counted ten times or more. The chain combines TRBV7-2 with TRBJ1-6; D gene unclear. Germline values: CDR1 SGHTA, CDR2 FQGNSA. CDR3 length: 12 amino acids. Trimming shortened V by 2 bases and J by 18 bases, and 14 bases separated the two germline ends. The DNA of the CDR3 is TGTGCCAGCAGCTTAAGCGATAAACGGGCCCACTTT. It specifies CASSLSDKRAHF.

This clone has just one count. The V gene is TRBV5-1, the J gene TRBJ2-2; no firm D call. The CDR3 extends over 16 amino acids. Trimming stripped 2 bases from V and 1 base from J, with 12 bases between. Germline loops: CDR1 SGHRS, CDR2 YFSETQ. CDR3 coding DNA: TGCGCCAGCAGCTTTGAACTTCATGTGAACACCGGGGAGCTGTTTTTT. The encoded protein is CASSFELHVNTGELFF.

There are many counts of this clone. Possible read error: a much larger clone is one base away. The CDR3 DNA is TGTGCCACCCAAGCCGGGACTAGCGGGACAGATGCGCAGTATTTT. Translated: CATQAGTSGTDAQYF. The V gene is TRBV24-1, the J gene TRBJ2-3, with TRBD2 identical over 13 bases. In germline, CDR1 is KGHDR, CDR2 SFDVKD. The length of the CDR3 is 15 residues.

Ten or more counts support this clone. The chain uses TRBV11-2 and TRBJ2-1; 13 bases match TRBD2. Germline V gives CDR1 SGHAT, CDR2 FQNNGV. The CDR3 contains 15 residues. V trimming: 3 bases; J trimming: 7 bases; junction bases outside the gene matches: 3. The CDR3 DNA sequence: TGTGCCAGCAGCTTTGGGGGACTAGCGGGAAATGAGCAGTTCTTC. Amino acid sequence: CASSFGGLAGNEQFF.

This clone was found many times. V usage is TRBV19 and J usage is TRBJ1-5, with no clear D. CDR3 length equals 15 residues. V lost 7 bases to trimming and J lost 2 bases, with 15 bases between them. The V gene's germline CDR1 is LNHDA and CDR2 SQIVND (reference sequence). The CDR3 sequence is CASTAGGLGNQPQHF. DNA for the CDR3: TGTGCCAGTACCGCCGGCGGTTTGGGCAATCAGCCCCAGCATTTT.

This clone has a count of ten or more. CDR3 DNA sequence: TGTGCCAGCAGCTTAGATCGATGGCCGAACACCGGGGAGCTGTTTTTT. Its translation: CASSLDRWPNTGELFF. The rearrangement joins TRBV11-2 to TRBJ2-2, with unresolved D. The CDR3 has 16 amino acids. CDR1 and CDR2 from the germline V gene are SGHAT and FQNNGV. V was shortened by 0 bases and J by 0 bases, with 8 bases between the two germline ends.

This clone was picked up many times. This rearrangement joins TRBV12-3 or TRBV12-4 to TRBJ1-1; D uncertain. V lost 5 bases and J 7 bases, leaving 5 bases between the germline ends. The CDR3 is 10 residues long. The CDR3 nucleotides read TGTGCCAGCAGTGGCGTTGAAGCTTTCTTT. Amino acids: CASSGVEAFF.

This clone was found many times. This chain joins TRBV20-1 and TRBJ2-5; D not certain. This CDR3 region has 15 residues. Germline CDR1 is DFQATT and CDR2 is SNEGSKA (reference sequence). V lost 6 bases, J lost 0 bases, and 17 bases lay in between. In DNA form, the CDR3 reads TGCAGTGCCTATTTCCAGTCACCCTACCAAGAGACCCAGTACTTC. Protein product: CSAYFQSPYQETQYF.

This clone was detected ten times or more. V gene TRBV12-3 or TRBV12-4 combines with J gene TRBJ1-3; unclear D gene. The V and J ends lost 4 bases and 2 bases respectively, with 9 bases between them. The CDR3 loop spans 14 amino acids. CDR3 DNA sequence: TGTGCCAGCAGTTCTTCAAGGACTGGAAACACCATATATTTT. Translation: CASSSSRTGNTIYF.

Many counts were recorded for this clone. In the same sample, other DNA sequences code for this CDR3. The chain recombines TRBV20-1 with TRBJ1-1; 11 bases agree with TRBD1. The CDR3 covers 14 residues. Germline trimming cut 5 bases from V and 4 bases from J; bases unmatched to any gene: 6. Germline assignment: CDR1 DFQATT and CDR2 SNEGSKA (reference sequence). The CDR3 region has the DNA TGCAGTGCTTTCCCGGGACAGGGGGGCACTGAAGCTTTCTTT. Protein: CSAFPGQGGTEAFF.

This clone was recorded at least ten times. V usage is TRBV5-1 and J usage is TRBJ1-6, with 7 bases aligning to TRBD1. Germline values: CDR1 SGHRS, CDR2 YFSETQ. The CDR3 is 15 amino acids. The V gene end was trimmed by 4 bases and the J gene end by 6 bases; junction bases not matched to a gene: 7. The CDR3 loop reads CASSPAGTANSPLHF. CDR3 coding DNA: TGCGCCAGCAGCCCAGCCGGGACAGCTAATTCACCCCTCCACTTT.

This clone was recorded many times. CDR3 sequence (DNA): TGTGCCAGCAGTGAACTCCCTAGCGGGAGTTTTGGTGAGCAGTTCTTC. Translated: CASSELPSGSFGEQFF. The chain carries TRBV2 and TRBJ2-1, with 10 bases aligning to TRBD2. Germline V gives CDR1 SNHLY, CDR2 FYNNEI. The CDR3 sequence is 16 residues long. Trimming removed 2 bases from V and 9 bases from J; junction bases left unmatched: 10.

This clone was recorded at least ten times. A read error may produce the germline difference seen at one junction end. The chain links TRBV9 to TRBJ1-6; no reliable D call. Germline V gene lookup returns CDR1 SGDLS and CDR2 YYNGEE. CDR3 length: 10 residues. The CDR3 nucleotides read TGTGCCAGCAGCGTAGATACTGGTCGATTT. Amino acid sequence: CASSVDTGRF.

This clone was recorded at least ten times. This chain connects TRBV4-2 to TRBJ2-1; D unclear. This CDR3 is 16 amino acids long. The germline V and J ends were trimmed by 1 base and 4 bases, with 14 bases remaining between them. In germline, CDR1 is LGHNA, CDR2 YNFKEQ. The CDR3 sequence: CASSQGVGIWYNEQFF. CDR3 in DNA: TGTGCCAGCAGCCAAGGTGTGGGAATTTGGTACAATGAGCAGTTCTTC.

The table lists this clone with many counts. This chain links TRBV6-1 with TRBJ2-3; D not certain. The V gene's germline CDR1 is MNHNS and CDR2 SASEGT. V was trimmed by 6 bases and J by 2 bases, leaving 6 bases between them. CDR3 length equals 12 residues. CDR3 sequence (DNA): TGTGCCAGCAGGGCCTACACAGATACGCAGTATTTT. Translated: CASRAYTDTQYF.

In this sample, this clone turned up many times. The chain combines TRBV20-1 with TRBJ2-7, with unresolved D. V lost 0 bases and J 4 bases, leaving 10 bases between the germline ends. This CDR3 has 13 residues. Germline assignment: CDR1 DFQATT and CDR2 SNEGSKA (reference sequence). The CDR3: CSARDSLIYEQYF. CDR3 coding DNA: TGCAGTGCTAGAGATTCACTGATTTACGAGCAGTACTTC.

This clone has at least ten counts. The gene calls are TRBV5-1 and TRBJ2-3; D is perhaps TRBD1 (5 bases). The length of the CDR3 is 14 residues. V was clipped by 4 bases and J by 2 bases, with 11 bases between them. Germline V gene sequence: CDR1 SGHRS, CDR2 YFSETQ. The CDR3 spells CASSVDTNTDTQYF. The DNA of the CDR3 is TGCGCCAGCAGCGTGGACACGAACACAGATACGCAGTATTTT.